The present T cell receptor (beta chain) was sequenced within a study of T cells in Graves' hyperthyroidism and ophthalmopathy. Findings of the study overall: In simple terms, a model built on 13 V-J features told ophthalmopathy apart from stable hyperthyroidism. Blood held most thyroid clonotypes expanded above 0.001 frequency.

With 1 base removed from V and 7 bases from J, the gap between germline ends came to 8 bases. The CDR3 consists of 13 residues. Out of approximately 10 ml of fresh peripheral blood came the PBMCs. Authors of the study amplified TCR beta CDR3 regions from RNA transcripts. During a first-round RT-PCR of the TCR CDR3, the HTBI primer set was used. TCRdb ran MiXCR on the multiplex PCR reads and lists one entry per CDR3 protein. Among 660,000 or so distinct CDR3 sequences listed, less than 25% were seen once. This clonotype has a handful of counts. Its antigen remains unidentified. Sequencing was done on a sample of blood. The chain carries TRBV12-3 or TRBV12-4 and TRBJ1-3; a possible D gene is TRBD1 (6 bases). The source is a man aged 25-45 years with Graves' ophthalmopathy. CDR3 protein: CASSLEGGNTIYF. CDR3 nucleotide sequence: TGTGCCAGCAGTTTAGAGGGGGGGAACACCATATATTTT.